The TCR beta chain described here comes from a study of T cells in women clearing cervical HPV infection. Whole-study context: Case blood was drawn a median around 150 days after lesion detection.

HPV was found by MY09/MY11 PCR and dot-blot genotyping. Some clones are missing from TCRdb's copy, which holds only in-frame ones; the method was immunoSEQ multiplex PCR. This table lists some 50,000 clones. The origin of this receptor is a woman aged 18 to 69 with a cervical HPV16 infection that either progressed to CIN3+ or cleared (not recorded which). What was sequenced was blood buffy coat.

This chain's CDR3 is CASSFWTGGIETQYF. CDR3 bases read: TGTGCCAGCAGCTTCTGGACAGGGGGGATTGAGACC. This chain connects TRBV7-9 to TRBJ2-5, with 10 bases matching TRBD1. Read sequence stops 3 residues before the CDR3 end, and the germline J gene provides the missing end. Germline lookup yields CDR1 SEHNR and CDR2 FQNEAQ (reference sequence). V trimming: 3 bases; J trimming: 5 bases; junction bases outside the gene matches: 6. The CDR3 covers 15 residues.